This TCR beta chain was retrieved from a study of blood T cell repertoires in COVID-19. Looked up from germline, CDR1 is SGHNT and CDR2 is YYREEE (reference sequence). The CDR3 contains 13 residues. J gave up 4 bases and V 4 bases, and 1 base lay outside the gene matches. Per the original methods: Reference gene primer amplification gave nucleated cell count estimates. Generated by immunoSEQ multiplex PCR, the TCRdb table keeps only in-frame clones and is missing some. V and J calls and clone size are copied from that table; D and trimming were computed from the DNA. The sample lists about 180,000 clones, around nine tenths seen once, with under 0.65% in the top ten.

This chain joins TRBV5-4 and TRBJ1-3; 8 nucleotides align to TRBD1. This sequence was found in a man between 60 and 75 years old with COVID-19, enrolled during active disease. Sequenced input: peripheral blood. The CDR3 protein is CASSRDRGNTIYF. The CDR3 DNA sequence: TGTGCCAGCAGCCGGGACAGGGGAAACACCATATATTTT.